These 32 T cell receptor beta chains originate from one sample sequenced in a study of Ad26.COV2.S vaccination and SARS-CoV-2 variants (dated by TCRdb to 2020 to 2022). Receptor libraries were prepared by the immunoSEQ multiplex PCR assay. Imported from immuneACCESS, the table was reduced by TCRdb to in-frame sequences with V and J called. These copies leave out some clones; in studies compared against another copy, an unresolved V gene accounts for under half, and the cause of the remainder is not known. Recorded for this sample are approximately 400,000 clones; just over 90% of them occurred a single time. The ten most abundant clones make up 3.5% to 4.5% of the sample. The intended sense of this specimen's time point label: individuals recovered from natural SARS-CoV-2 infection. The sample here was peripheral blood, taken after recovery from COVID-19. Receptor source: a human donor who had recovered from COVID-19.

The rearrangement joins TRBV3-1 (or the pseudogene TRBV3-2) to TRBJ1-2; D is perhaps TRBD1 (5 bases). The CDR3 spans 13 residues. Germline values: CDR1 LGHDT, CDR2 YNNKEL (reference sequence). The V and J ends lost 3 bases and 7 bases respectively, with 12 bases between them. Here the CDR3 DNA reads TGTGCCAGCAGCCATAGGGGTTCGGCTGGCTACACCTTC. Its protein product is CASSHRGSAGYTF.

Only one count was recorded for this clone. The genes are TRBV9 and TRBJ2-5; D ambiguous. Per germline, CDR1 SGDLS and CDR2 YYNGEE. The CDR3 contains 15 residues. V shed 0 bases and J shed 2 bases, with 11 bases lying between them. The CDR3 loop is CASSVGITSQETQYF. The CDR3 region has the DNA TGTGCCAGCAGCGTAGGGATCACATCGCAAGAGACCCAGTACTTC.

The rearrangement joins TRBV11-2 to TRBJ2-1; D is unclear. V lost 5 bases, J lost 2 bases, and 13 bases lay in between. Germline-derived CDR1 and CDR2 are SGHAT and FQNNGV. This CDR3 has 15 residues. The CDR3 DNA reads as TGTGCCAGCAGCCCGTCGGACGGAGCCTACAATGAGCAGTTCTTC. Protein sequence: CASSPSDGAYNEQFF.

The chain combines TRBV19 with TRBJ1-5, with D perhaps TRBD1 (5 bases). CDR3 length: 15 residues. Trimming cost V 3 bases and J 3 bases, with 12 bases left between them. Germline V lookup: CDR1 LNHDA, CDR2 SQIVND (reference sequence). For the CDR3, the DNA is TGTGCCAGTAGTATCGGGGGGACGTACAATCAGCCCCAGCATTTT. Amino acid sequence: CASSIGGTYNQPQHF.

The DNA for the CDR3 is TGTGCCAGCAGCTTAGACTCAGGGTTTTCTCAGCCCCAGCATTTT. Amino acid sequence: CASSLDSGFSQPQHF. The chain carries TRBV11-2 and TRBJ1-5; D is possibly TRBD1 (5 bases). Germline loops: CDR1 SGHAT, CDR2 FQNNGV. Trimming left V 0 bases short and J 6 bases short, with 12 bases between. The CDR3 loop spans 15 amino acids.

V gene TRBV21-1 combines with J gene TRBJ1-5; TRBD1, as called in the table, went unchecked against the DNA. TRBV21-1 is an annotated pseudogene. There are 15 residues in the CDR3. CDR3 nucleotide sequence: TGTGCCAGCAGCAAAGGGGAAAGGGGTTATCAGCCCCAGCATTTT. It codes for CASSKGERGYQPQHF.

V and J are TRBV14 and TRBJ1-1; D not resolved. Germline V gene sequence: CDR1 SGHDN, CDR2 FVKESK. The CDR3 spans 14 residues. Trimming left V 4 bases short and J 4 bases short, with 13 bases between. CDR3 nucleotide sequence: TGTGCCAGCAGCCTAGGCGGGATTCGCACTGAAGCTTTCTTT. It yields the protein CASSLGGIRTEAFF.

V usage is TRBV29-1 and J usage is TRBJ1-4; 10 bases match TRBD1. Per the germline V gene, CDR1 is SQVTM and CDR2 is ANQGSEA. V shed 6 bases, J shed 7 bases, and the junction held 5 bases outside the gene matches. The CDR3 totals 13 residues. CDR3 nucleotides: TGCAGCGTGGCGACAGGGGGCGGTGAAAAACTGTTTTTT. It encodes CSVATGGGEKLFF.

V is TRBV29-1 and J is TRBJ1-1; unclear D gene. This CDR3 has 13 residues. Between the trimmed V and J ends, which lost 3 bases and 5 bases, there was a span of 13 bases. CDR1 SQVTM and CDR2 ANQGSEA come from the germline V gene. The CDR3 is CSVDPLYGTEAFF. The CDR3 DNA reads TGCAGCGTTGACCCGCTTTATGGGACTGAAGCTTTCTTT.

V gene TRBV10-3 combines with J gene TRBJ1-2; D not resolved. There are 14 residues in the CDR3. Germline lookup yields CDR1 ENHRY and CDR2 SYGVKD. Trimming took off 2 bases at V and 5 bases at J, with 12 bases between the two ends. The CDR3, as DNA: TGTGCCATCAGTGAGGGTCAGCTGGGGTATGGCTACACCTTC. Residues: CAISEGQLGYGYTF.

On this clone itself: Other DNA sequences of this sample code for an identical CDR3. The chain uses TRBV5-6 and TRBJ2-7; D remains ambiguous. The CDR3 length is 11 residues. The germline CDR1 and CDR2 sequences are SGHDT and YYEEEE. V was trimmed by 3 bases and J by 2 bases, leaving 3 bases between them. CDR3 bases: TGTGCCAGCAGCTCGGCCTACGAGCAGTACTTC. This sequence encodes CASSSAYEQYF.

The chain recombines TRBV10-2 with TRBJ1-1, with D perhaps matching TRBD1 (5 bases). The CDR3 spans 13 residues. Trimming took off 6 bases at V and 5 bases at J, with 13 bases between the two ends. Germline loops: CDR1 WSHSY, CDR2 SAAADI. Written as DNA, the CDR3 is TGCGCCAGCAGGGGGGGAGAGGGAACTGAAGCTTTCTTT. Translated, it gives CASRGGEGTEAFF.

The rearrangement joins TRBV2 to TRBJ1-1, with D maybe TRBD1 (5 bases). The germline V gene encodes CDR1 SNHLY and CDR2 FYNNEI. This CDR3 is built from 12 residues. V was pared by 7 bases and J by 5 bases, with 11 bases between. CDR3 protein: CASTDDRTEAFF. DNA of the CDR3: TGTGCCAGCACCGACGACAGAACTGAAGCTTTCTTT. Full variable domain (rest looked up from reference TRBV2 and TRBJ1-1): EPEVTQTPSHQVTQMGQEVILRCVPISNHLYFYWYRQILGQKVEFLVSFYNNEISEKSEIFDDQFSVERPDGSNFTLKIRSTKLEDSAMYFCASTDDRTEAFFGQGTRLTVV.

The chain uses TRBV13 and TRBJ2-3; D ambiguous. The CDR3 runs to 12 residues. V shed 6 bases and J shed 0 bases, with 4 bases lying between them. The V gene's germline CDR1 is PRHDT and CDR2 FYEKMQ (reference sequence). CDR3 sequence reads: CASSPSTDTQYF. CDR3 coding DNA: TGTGCCAGCAGTCCCAGCACAGATACGCAGTATTTT.

V is TRBV19 and J is TRBJ1-1, with D unclear. From germline, CDR1 is LNHDA and CDR2 SQIVND (reference sequence). There are 16 residues in the CDR3. Trimming removed 1 base at V and 4 bases at J, with 16 bases between. This chain's CDR3 is CASSIGFGPGGTEAFF. Here the CDR3 DNA reads TGTGCCAGTAGTATAGGCTTTGGACCGGGTGGCACTGAAGCTTTCTTT.

The rearrangement links TRBV4-2 to TRBJ1-4; D uncertain. V shed 1 base and J shed 0 bases, with 12 bases lying between them. This CDR3 contains 17 residues. Germline-derived CDR1 and CDR2 are LGHNA and YNFKEQ. The CDR3 DNA reads TGTGCCAGCAGCCAAGCCAGTGACCTAGCAACTAATGAAAAACTGTTTTTT. This translates into CASSQASDLATNEKLFF.

This chain uses TRBV7-6 with TRBJ2-7; possible D gene TRBD1, 6 bases. The CDR3 runs 14 residues. The germline gives CDR1 SGHVS, CDR2 FNYEAQ. V was clipped by 6 bases and J by 1 base, with 13 bases between them. The DNA for the CDR3 is TGTGCCAGCAGGCGGTCCGACAGGTCCTACGAGCAGTACTTC. Amino acids: CASRRSDRSYEQYF. Complete variable domain (other parts from reference TRBV7-6 and TRBJ2-7): GAGVSQSPRYKVTKRGQDVALRCDPISGHVSLYWYRQALGQGPEFLTYFNYEAQQDKSGLPNDRFSAERPEGSISTLTIQRTEQRDSAMYRCASRRSDRSYEQYFGPGTRLTVT.

This clone was seen more than once but under ten times. Other nucleotide sequences in the sample specify the same CDR3. V is TRBV7-2 and J is TRBJ1-5, with no clear D. This CDR3 is 14 amino acids long. Germline CDR1 is SGHTA and CDR2 is FQGNSA. Deletions cut 2 bases from V and 3 bases from J, with 8 bases between. CDR3 in amino acids: CASSLSRSNQPQHF. Here the CDR3 DNA reads TGTGCCAGCAGCTTATCCCGTTCCAATCAGCCCCAGCATTTT.

This chain joins TRBV7-6 and TRBJ2-5; 11 bases fit TRBD2. The trim removed 5 bases at V and 7 bases at J, leaving 12 bases unmatched. Germline assignment: CDR1 SGHVS and CDR2 FNYEAQ. This CDR3 is 16 amino acids long. The DNA for the CDR3 is TGTGCCAGCAGCCTGGATGGTAGCGGGGGGGTCAGGACCCAGTACTTC. Its translation is CASSLDGSGGVRTQYF.

V is TRBV4-1 and J is TRBJ1-4; TRBD1 agrees at 10 bases. The germline CDR1 and CDR2 sequences are MGHRA and YSYEKL. The CDR3 totals 19 residues. With 1 base clipped from V and 7 bases from J, the junction kept 15 bases outside the gene matches. DNA for the CDR3: TGCGCCAGCAGCCAAGGCCGGGACAGGGGTGGCCTCGGCGGTGAAAAACTGTTTTTT. Translated: CASSQGRDRGGLGGEKLFF.

The chain couples TRBV7-9 to TRBJ1-3; tentative D call: TRBD1 (5 bases). Germline V lookup: CDR1 SEHNR, CDR2 FQNEAQ (reference sequence). The V end lost 5 bases, the J end lost 7 bases, and 12 bases lay between the germline ends. The CDR3 is 13 amino acids. Written as DNA, the CDR3 is TGTGCCAGCAGCACGGACATAGGTAACACCATATATTTT. This translates into CASSTDIGNTIYF.

The chain is built from TRBV2 and TRBJ1-5; D is perhaps TRBD1 (6 bases). The germline gives CDR1 SNHLY, CDR2 FYNNEI. Trimming stripped 8 bases from V and 3 bases from J, with 20 bases between. This CDR3 is 16 amino acids long. CDR3 region: CASGGRGGRVNQPQHF. The CDR3 DNA follows: TGTGCCAGCGGGGGCAGGGGCGGCCGGGTCAATCAGCCCCAGCATTTT.

A single count supports this clone. V usage is TRBV4-1 and J usage is TRBJ2-1; TRBD2 aligns across 8 bases. The CDR3 covers 13 residues. Germline V gives CDR1 MGHRA, CDR2 YSYEKL. Trimming took 1 base from V and 9 from J; bases not matched to a gene: 2. This CDR3 reads CASSQGRGAEQFF. DNA of the CDR3: TGCGCCAGCAGCCAAGGGCGGGGGGCTGAGCAGTTCTTC.

The J gene is TRBJ2-1, the V gene TRBV7-9; D uncertain. Germline V gene data show CDR1 as SEHNR and CDR2 as FQNEAQ (reference sequence). The CDR3 is 13 residues long. V lost 6 bases to trimming and J lost 5 bases, with 11 bases between them. This CDR3 is CASRPLSDNEQFF. CDR3 sequence (DNA): TGTGCCAGCAGACCACTGAGCGACAATGAGCAGTTCTTC.

V and J are TRBV6-2 or TRBV6-3 and TRBJ2-3, with D unclear. CDR1 is MNHEY and CDR2 is SVGEGT in the germline V gene. The germline V and J ends were trimmed by 6 bases and 6 bases, with 7 bases remaining between them. The CDR3 has 11 residues. CDR3 DNA: TGTGCCAGCAGCCCCCTGGATACGCAGTATTTT. Protein product: CASSPLDTQYF.

This chain joins TRBV3-1 (or the pseudogene TRBV3-2) and TRBJ2-5; D gene ambiguous. The CDR3 is 13 residues long. V was clipped by 4 bases and J by 1 base, with 7 bases between them. Germline assignment: CDR1 LGHDT and CDR2 YNNKEL (reference sequence). CDR3 DNA sequence: TGTGCCAGCAGCCTGCCCCCCCAAGAGACCCAGTACTTC. It translates to CASSLPPQETQYF.

The V gene is TRBV7-9, the J gene TRBJ1-2; D not certain. Between the trimmed V and J ends, which lost 1 base and 4 bases, there was a span of 7 bases. Germline CDR1 is SEHNR and CDR2 is FQNEAQ (reference sequence). The CDR3 is 13 amino acids. CDR3 coding DNA: TGTGCCAGCAGCTTAGAGGACGGCTATGGCTACACCTTC. Translated: CASSLEDGYGYTF.

The V and J genes are TRBV6-6 and TRBJ1-4, with D uncertain. This CDR3 contains 14 residues. Germline-derived CDR1 and CDR2 are MNHNY and SVGAGI (reference sequence). The V and J ends lost 8 bases and 0 bases respectively, with 10 bases between them. CDR3 sequence: CASGRRTTNEKLFF. The CDR3 region has the DNA TGTGCCAGCGGACGACGGACAACTAATGAAAAACTGTTTTTT.

Written as DNA, the CDR3 is TGTGCCAGCAGCTCCCGGACTAGCGGGGGGCGGAGCTCCTACAATGAGCAGTTCTTC. It yields the protein CASSSRTSGGRSSYNEQFF. The V gene is TRBV11-2, the J gene TRBJ2-1; 14 nucleotides agree with TRBD2. The CDR3 runs 19 residues. Germline CDR1 reads SGHAT; CDR2 reads FQNNGV. V was pared by 4 bases and J by 0 bases, with 8 bases of the junction left unmatched.

The V call is TRBV4-2, the J call TRBJ2-3; 11 nucleotides align to TRBD2. The CDR3 covers 17 residues. The germline gives CDR1 LGHNA, CDR2 YNFKEQ. V lost 4 bases to trimming and J lost 6 bases; unmatched junction nucleotides: 12. The CDR3 here is CASSRRNSGGAGDTQYF. CDR3 bases: TGTGCCAGCAGCCGGCGTAATAGCGGGGGGGCCGGGGATACGCAGTATTTT.

This clone has just one count. This rearrangement joins TRBV27 to TRBJ1-1, with TRBD1 as a possible D gene (5 bases). The CDR3 is 14 residues long. Germline values: CDR1 MNHEY, CDR2 SMNVEV (reference sequence). Trimming removed 6 bases from V and 0 bases from J, with 11 bases in between. CDR3 amino acids: CASRFATVNTEAFF. Here the CDR3 DNA reads TGTGCCAGCAGGTTCGCGACAGTGAACACTGAAGCTTTCTTT.

V gene TRBV24-1 combines with J gene TRBJ2-5; D call uncertain. The length of the CDR3 is 15 residues. The V end lost 4 bases, the J end lost 0 bases, and 11 bases lay between the germline ends. Looked up from germline, CDR1 is KGHDR and CDR2 is SFDVKD. CDR3 nucleotide sequence: TGTGCCACCAGTGAATCCGGACCGTACCAAGAGACCCAGTACTTC. Translation gives CATSESGPYQETQYF.